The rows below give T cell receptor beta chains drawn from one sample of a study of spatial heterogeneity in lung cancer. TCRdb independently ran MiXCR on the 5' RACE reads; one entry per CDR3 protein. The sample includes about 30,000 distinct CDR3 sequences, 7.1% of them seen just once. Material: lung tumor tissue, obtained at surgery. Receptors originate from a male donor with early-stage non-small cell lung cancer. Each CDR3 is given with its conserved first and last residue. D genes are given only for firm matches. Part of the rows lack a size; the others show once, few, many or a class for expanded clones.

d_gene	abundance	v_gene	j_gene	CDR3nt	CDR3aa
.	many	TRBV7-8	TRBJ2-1	TGTGCCAGCAGCGTAGGGACCTACTACAATGAGCAGTTCTTC	CASSVGTYYNEQFF
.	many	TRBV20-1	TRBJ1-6	TGCAGTGCTAGAGAGATGAGCTCCTATAATTCACCCCTCCACTTT	CSAREMSSYNSPLHF
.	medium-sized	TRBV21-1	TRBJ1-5	TGTGCCAGCAGCAAAGATGAGGGACAAAGCAGCAATCAGCCCCAGCATTTT	CASSKDEGQSSNQPQHF
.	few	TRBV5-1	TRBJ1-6	TGCGCCAGCAGCCCGGGGTTTGGGGATAATTCACCCCTCCACTTT	CASSPGFGDNSPLHF
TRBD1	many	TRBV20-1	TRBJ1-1	TGCAGTGCGCAGACAGGGAGAGGCGGCACTGAAGCTTTCTTT	CSAQTGRGGTEAFF
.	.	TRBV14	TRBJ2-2	TGTGCCAGCAGCATAGCATCCGGGGAGCTGTTTTTT	CASSIASGELFF
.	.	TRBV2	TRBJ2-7	TGTGCCAGCAGGACGGACCAGGACGAGCAGTACTTC	CASRTDQDEQYF
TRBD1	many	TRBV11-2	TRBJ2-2	TGTGCCAGCAGCTCCGGACAGGGAAGAACCGGGGAGCTGTTTTTT	CASSSGQGRTGELFF
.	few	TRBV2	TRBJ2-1	TGTGCCAGCAGTGAAGCGCTTCGGCGGGGTCGCTCCTACAATGAGCAGTTCTTC	CASSEALRRGRSYNEQFF
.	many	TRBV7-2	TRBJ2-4	TGTGCCAGCAGCTTGAATCGTATTCAGTACTTC	CASSLNRIQYF
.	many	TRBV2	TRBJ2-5	TGTGCCAGCGAGGCGGGCGGGCTTGAGACCCAGTACTTC	CASEAGGLETQYF
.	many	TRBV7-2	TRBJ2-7	TGTGCCAGCAGCTTAGCCTGGACGGCCACCTACGAGCAGTACTTC	CASSLAWTATYEQYF
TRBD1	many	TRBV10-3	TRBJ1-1	TGTGCCATCAGCGGAGACAGGGAGTACACTGAAGCTTTCTTT	CAISGDREYTEAFF
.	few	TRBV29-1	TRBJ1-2	TGCAGCGTTGGGGAGACAGGTTTCTATGGCTACACCTTC	CSVGETGFYGYTF
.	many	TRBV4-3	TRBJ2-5	TGCGCCAGCAGCCAAGCCCTTAGCGCAGGTCGTCTGGAGACCCAGTACTTC	CASSQALSAGRLETQYF
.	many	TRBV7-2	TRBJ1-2	TGTGCCAGCAGCTTAGCCGACAGGACTGAATTACATGGCTACACCTTC	CASSLADRTELHGYTF
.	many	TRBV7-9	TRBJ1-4	TGTGCCAGCAGCTTAGGGACACCTGAAAAACTGTTTTTT	CASSLGTPEKLFF
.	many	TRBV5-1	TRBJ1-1	TGCGCCAGCAGCTTGGGGGTTCAAGCTGAAGCTTTCTTT	CASSLGVQAEAFF
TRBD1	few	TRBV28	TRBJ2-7	TGTGCCAGCAAAGGACAGGTAGCCTACGAGCAGTACTTC	CASKGQVAYEQYF
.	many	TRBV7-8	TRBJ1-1	TGTGCCAGCAGCTTAGGGGTGGGCCAGAACACTGAAGCTTTCTTT	CASSLGVGQNTEAFF
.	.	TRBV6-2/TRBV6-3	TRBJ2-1	TGTGCCAGCAGTGATCAGTTCAATGAGCAGTTCTTC	CASSDQFNEQFF
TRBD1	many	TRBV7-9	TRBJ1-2	TGTGCCAGCAGCTTTCTCCCGGACAGGGATGCAGGCTACACCTTC	CASSFLPDRDAGYTF
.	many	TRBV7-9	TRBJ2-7	TGTGCCAGCAGCCCAAAGTCATCCTACGAGCAGTACTTC	CASSPKSSYEQYF
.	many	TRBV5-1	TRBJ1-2	TGCGCCAGCAGCCCGGACGAGAACTATGGCTACACCTTC	CASSPDENYGYTF
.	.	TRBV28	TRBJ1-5	TGTGCCAGCCGAGGACAGAATAGCAATCAGCCCCAGCATTTT	CASRGQNSNQPQHF
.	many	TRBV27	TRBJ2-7	TGTGCCAGCAGTTCTATTTCCCCTCCTTCCTACGAGCAGTACTTC	CASSSISPPSYEQYF
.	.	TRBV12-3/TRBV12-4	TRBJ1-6	TGTGCCAGCAGCTCCGCTCAGGGAATAGATAATTCACCCCTCCACTTT	CASSSAQGIDNSPLHF
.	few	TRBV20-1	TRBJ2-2	TGCAGTGCCCAAGGGCGCCGGGACACCGGGGAGCTGTTTTTT	CSAQGRRDTGELFF
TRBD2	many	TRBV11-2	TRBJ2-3	TGTGCCAGCAGCGTCCCGGGACTAGGGGCTGCAGATACGCAGTATTTT	CASSVPGLGAADTQYF
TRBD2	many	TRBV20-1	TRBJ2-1	TGCAGTGCTAGAGTTGCGGGGGGGAACAACAATGAGCAGTTCTTC	CSARVAGGNNNEQFF
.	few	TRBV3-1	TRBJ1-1	TGTGCCAGCAGCCGGCGGGCAGACTACACTGAAGCTTTCTTT	CASSRRADYTEAFF
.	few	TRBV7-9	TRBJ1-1	TGTGCCAGCACCCTAAGTGGGGGGAGCGAAGCTTTCTTT	CASTLSGGSEAFF
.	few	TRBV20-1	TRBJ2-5	TGCAGTGCTAGAGGGCAGTCCCAAGAGACCCAGTACTTC	CSARGQSQETQYF
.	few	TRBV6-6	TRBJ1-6	TGTGCCAGCACCGACCCCCGGGACGGTAATTCACCCCTCCACTTT	CASTDPRDGNSPLHF
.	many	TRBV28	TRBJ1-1	TGTGCCAGCAGTCACAGGGTAGGCGTGACTGAAGCTTTCTTT	CASSHRVGVTEAFF
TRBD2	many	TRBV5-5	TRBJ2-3	TGTGCCAGCAGCCGTATCGCTAGCGGGGGGTTAGATACGCAGTATTTT	CASSRIASGGLDTQYF
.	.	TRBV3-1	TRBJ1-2	TGTGCCAGCAGCCAAGATTTACGGGGATTCTATGGCTACACCTTC	CASSQDLRGFYGYTF
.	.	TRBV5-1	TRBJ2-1	TGCGCCAGCAGCTCCGACGGGCACAATGAGCAGTTCTTC	CASSSDGHNEQFF
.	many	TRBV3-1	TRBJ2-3	TGTGCCAGCAGCCAAGTCAATACGCAGTATTTT	CASSQVNTQYF
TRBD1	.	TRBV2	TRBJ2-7	TGTGCCAGCGGACAGGGGTACTACGAGCAGTACTTC	CASGQGYYEQYF
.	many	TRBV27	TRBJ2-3	TGTGCCAGCAGCCCGGAGAATACGCAGTATTTT	CASSPENTQYF